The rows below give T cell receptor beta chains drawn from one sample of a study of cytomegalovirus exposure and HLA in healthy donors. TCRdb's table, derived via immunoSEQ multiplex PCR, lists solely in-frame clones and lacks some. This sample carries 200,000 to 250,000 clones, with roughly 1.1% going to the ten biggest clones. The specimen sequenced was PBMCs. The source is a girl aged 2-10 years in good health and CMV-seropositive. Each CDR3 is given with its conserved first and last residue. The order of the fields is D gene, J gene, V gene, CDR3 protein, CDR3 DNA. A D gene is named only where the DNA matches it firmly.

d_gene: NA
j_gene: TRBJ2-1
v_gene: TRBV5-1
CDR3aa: CASSFPTETRLSSSYNEQFF
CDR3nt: TGCGCCAGCAGCTTCCCCACCGAAACCAGACTCTCAAGCTCCTACAATGAGCAGTTCTTC

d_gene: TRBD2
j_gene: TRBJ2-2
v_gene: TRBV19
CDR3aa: CASSISASGIPGELFF
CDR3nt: TGTGCCAGTAGTATATCGGCTAGCGGGATCCCAGGGGAGCTGTTTTTT

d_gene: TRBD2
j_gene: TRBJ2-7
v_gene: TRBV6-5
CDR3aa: CASSQRESGEQYF
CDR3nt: TGTGCCAGCAGTCAGCGGGAGTCGGGCGAGCAGTACTTC

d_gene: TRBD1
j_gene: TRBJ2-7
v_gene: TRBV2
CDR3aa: CASSISYRTGVNEQYF
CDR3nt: TGTGCCAGCAGTATATCTTATCGGACAGGGGTCAACGAGCAGTACTTC

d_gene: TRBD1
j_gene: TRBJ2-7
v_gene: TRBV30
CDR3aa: CAWSRTGIFYEQYF
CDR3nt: TGTGCCTGGAGCCGGACAGGGATTTTCTACGAGCAGTACTTC

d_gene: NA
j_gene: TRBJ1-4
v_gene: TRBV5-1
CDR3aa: CASSFGGLNEKLFF
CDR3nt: TGCGCCAGCAGCTTCGGAGGGCTTAATGAAAAACTGTTTTTT

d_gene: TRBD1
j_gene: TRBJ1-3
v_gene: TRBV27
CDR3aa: CASSLSGDRGRNTIYF
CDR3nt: TGTGCCAGCAGTTTATCGGGGGACAGGGGGCGAAACACCATATATTTT

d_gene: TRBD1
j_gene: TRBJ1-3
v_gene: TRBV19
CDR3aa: CASSPRDRGPSSGNTIYF
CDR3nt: TGTGCCAGTAGCCCCCGGGACAGGGGGCCGAGCTCTGGAAACACCATATATTTT

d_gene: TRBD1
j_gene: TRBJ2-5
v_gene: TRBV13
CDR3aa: CASIEGGQPKETQYF
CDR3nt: TGTGCCAGCATCGAAGGGGGACAGCCGAAAGAGACCCAGTACTTC

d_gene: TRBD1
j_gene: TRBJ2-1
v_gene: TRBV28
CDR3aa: CASSSPQGEIYNEQFF
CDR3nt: TGTGCCAGCAGTTCGCCACAGGGGGAAATCTACAATGAGCAGTTCTTC

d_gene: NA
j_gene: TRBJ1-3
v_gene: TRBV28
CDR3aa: CASSFQGIASSGNTIYF
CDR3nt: TGTGCCAGCAGTTTCCAGGGAATTGCGAGCTCTGGAAACACCATATATTTT

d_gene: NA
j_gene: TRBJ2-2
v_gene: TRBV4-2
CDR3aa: CASSAGTPNTGELFF
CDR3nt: TGTGCCAGCAGTGCCGGGACTCCGAACACCGGGGAGCTGTTTTTT

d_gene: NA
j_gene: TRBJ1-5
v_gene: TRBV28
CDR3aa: CASSVGGVGVQPQHF
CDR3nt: TGTGCCAGCAGTGTGGGAGGGGTAGGAGTTCAGCCCCAGCATTTT

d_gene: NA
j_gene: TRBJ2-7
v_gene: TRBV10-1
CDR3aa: CASSESIEVYHEQYF
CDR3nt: TGCGCCAGCAGTGAGTCGATTGAGGTATATCACGAGCAGTACTTC

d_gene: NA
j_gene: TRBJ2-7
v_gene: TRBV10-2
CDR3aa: CASRVADYEQYF
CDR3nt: TGCGCCAGCAGAGTAGCGGACTACGAGCAGTACTTC

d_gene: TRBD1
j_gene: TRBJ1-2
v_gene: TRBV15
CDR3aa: CATSREVWTGDYGYTF
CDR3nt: TGTGCCACCAGCAGAGAAGTCTGGACAGGGGACTATGGCTACACCTTC

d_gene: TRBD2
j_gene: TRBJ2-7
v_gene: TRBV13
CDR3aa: CASSLRLAGVYEQYF
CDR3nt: TGTGCCAGCAGCTTACGATTAGCGGGAGTCTACGAGCAGTACTTC

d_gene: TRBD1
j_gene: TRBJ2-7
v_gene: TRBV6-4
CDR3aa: CASTTDRPSSYEQYF
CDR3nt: TGTGCCAGCACAACGGACAGGCCGAGCTCCTACGAGCAGTACTTC

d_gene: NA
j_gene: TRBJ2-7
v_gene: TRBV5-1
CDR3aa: CASSLQMSYEQYF
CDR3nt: TGCGCCAGCAGCTTGCAGATGTCCTACGAGCAGTACTTC

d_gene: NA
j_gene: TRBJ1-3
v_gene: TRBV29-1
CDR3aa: CSASTPTGNTIYF
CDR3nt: TGCAGCGCCTCAACACCCACTGGAAACACCATATATTTT

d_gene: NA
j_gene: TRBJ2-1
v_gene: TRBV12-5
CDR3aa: CASAPREDEQFF
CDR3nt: TGTGCTAGTGCCCCGAGAGAGGATGAGCAGTTCTTC

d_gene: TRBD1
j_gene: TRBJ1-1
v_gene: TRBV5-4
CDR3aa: CASSSGQGRVITEAFF
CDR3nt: TGTGCCAGCAGCTCGGGACAGGGGAGGGTTATCACTGAAGCTTTCTTT

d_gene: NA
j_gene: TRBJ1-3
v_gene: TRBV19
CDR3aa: CASTSFRKIENTIYF
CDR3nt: TGTGCCAGTACCAGCTTCAGGAAGATTGAAAACACCATATATTTT

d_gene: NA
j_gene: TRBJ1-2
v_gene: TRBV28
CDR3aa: CASSFLSYGYTF
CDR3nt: TGTGCCAGCAGTTTTTTATCCTATGGCTACACCTTC

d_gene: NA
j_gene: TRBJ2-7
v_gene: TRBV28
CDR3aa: CASSLYLGRNLTYEQYF
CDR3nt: TGTGCCAGCAGTTTATATCTGGGCAGGAACTTAACCTACGAGCAGTACTTC

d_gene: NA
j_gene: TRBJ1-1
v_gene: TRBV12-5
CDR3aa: CASGLVLRQGDTEAFF
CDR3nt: TGTGCTAGTGGTTTGGTACTCAGGCAGGGCGACACTGAAGCTTTCTTT

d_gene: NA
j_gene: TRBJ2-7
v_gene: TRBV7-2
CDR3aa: CASSLGDYLAYEQYF
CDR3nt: TGTGCCAGCAGCTTAGGAGACTATCTAGCCTACGAGCAGTACTTC

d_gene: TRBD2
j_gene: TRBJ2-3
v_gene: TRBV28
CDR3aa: CASSSQRENTDTQYF
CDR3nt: TGTGCCAGCAGTTCTCAGCGGGAAAACACAGATACGCAGTATTTT

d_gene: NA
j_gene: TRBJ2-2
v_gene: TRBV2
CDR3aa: CASSLTRSGELFF
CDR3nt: TGTGCCAGCAGCCTGACCCGGAGCGGGGAGCTGTTTTTT

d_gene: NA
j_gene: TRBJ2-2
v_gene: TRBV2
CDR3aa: CASSEEALAVTGELFF
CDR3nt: TGTGCCAGCAGTGAAGAAGCACTAGCAGTCACCGGGGAGCTGTTTTTT

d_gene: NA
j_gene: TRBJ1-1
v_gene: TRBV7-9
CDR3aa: CASLLDTEAFF
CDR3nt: TGTGCCAGCCTCCTAGACACTGAAGCTTTCTTT

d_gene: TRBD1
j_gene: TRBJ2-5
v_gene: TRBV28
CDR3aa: CASSTGGMEETQYF
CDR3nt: TGTGCCAGCAGTACAGGGGGCATGGAAGAGACCCAGTACTTC

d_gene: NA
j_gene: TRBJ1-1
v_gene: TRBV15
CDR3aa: CATSRDRSGAYTEAFF
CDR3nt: TGTGCCACCAGCAGAGATAGGTCTGGGGCCTACACTGAAGCTTTCTTT

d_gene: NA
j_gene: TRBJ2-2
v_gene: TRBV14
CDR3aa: CASSLRQPLYTGELFF
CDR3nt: TGTGCCAGCAGCCTCCGACAGCCTCTTTACACCGGGGAGCTGTTTTTT

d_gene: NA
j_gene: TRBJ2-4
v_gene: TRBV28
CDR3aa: CASSFNGRLRDQYF
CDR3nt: TGTGCCAGCAGTTTTAATGGCCGCCTTCGGGATCAGTACTTC

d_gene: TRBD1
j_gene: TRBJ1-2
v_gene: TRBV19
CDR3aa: CASSTPDRGYGYTF
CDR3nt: TGTGCCAGTAGCACCCCGGACAGGGGCTATGGCTACACCTTC

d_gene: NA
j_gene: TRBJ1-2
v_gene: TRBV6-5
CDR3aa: CASSYSSGGKGYTF
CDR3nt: TGTGCCAGCAGTTACTCGTCGGGAGGGAAGGGCTACACCTTC

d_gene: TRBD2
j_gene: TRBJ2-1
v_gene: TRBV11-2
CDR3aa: CASSEIAGSSYNEQFF
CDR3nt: TGTGCCAGCAGCGAAATAGCGGGTAGCTCCTACAATGAGCAGTTCTTC

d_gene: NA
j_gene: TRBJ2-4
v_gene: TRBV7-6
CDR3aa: CASSPLAKNIQYF
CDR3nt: TGTGCCAGCAGCCCCCTGGCCAAAAACATTCAGTACTTC

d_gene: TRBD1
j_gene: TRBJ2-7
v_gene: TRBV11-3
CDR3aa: CASSLEGGQGKQYF
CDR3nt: TGTGCCAGCAGCTTAGAGGGGGGACAGGGGAAGCAGTACTTC

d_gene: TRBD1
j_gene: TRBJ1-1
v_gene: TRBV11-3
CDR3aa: CASSSRQGQEAFF
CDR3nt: TGTGCCAGCAGCTCCCGACAGGGCCAAGAAGCTTTCTTT

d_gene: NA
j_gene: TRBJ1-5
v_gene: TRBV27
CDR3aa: CASSRTGNQPQHF
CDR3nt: TGTGCCAGCAGTCGGACAGGCAATCAGCCCCAGCATTTT

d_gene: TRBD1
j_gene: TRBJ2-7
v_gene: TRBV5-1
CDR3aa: CASSVSGQGNVGEQYF
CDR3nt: TGCGCCAGCAGCGTGTCCGGACAGGGAAATGTCGGCGAGCAGTACTTC

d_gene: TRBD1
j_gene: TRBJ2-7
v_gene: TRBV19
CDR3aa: CASSIPGTGTNEQYF
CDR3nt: TGTGCCAGTAGTATCCCAGGGACAGGGACTAACGAGCAGTACTTC

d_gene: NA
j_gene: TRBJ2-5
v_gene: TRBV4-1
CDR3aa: CASSHDGNRQYF
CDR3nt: TGCGCCAGCAGCCATGATGGGAACAGGCAGTACTTC

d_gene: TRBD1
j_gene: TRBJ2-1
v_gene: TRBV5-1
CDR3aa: CASSLVAGGNNEQFF
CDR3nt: TGCGCCAGCAGCTTGGTGGCAGGGGGAAACAATGAGCAGTTCTTC

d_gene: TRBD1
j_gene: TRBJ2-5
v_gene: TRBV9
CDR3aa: CASSVERWGGQGLETQYF
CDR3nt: TGTGCCAGCAGCGTAGAGAGGTGGGGGGGACAGGGTTTGGAGACCCAGTACTTC

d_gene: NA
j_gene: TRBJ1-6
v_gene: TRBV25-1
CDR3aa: CASGLRGDSPLHF
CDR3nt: TGTGCCAGCGGCTTAAGAGGAGATTCACCCCTCCACTTT

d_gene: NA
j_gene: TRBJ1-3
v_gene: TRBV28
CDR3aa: CASSSGDNAGNTIYF
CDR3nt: TGTGCCAGCAGCTCCGGGGACAATGCAGGAAACACCATATATTTT

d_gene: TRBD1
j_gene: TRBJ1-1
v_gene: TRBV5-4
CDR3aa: CASSLTLLQGANTEAFF
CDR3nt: TGTGCCAGCAGCTTGACGCTCCTCCAGGGGGCGAACACTGAAGCTTTCTTT

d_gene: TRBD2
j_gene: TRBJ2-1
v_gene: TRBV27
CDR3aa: CASRLTSGISYNEQFF
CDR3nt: TGTGCCAGCAGATTGACTAGCGGGATCTCCTACAATGAGCAGTTCTTC

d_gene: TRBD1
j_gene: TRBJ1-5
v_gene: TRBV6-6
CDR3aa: CASAHRQGDQPQHF
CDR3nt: TGTGCCAGCGCCCATCGACAGGGGGATCAGCCCCAGCATTTT

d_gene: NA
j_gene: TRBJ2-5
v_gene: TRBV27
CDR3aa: CASSSQPQSGETQYF
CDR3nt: TGTGCCAGCAGTTCCCAGCCCCAAAGCGGGGAGACCCAGTACTTC

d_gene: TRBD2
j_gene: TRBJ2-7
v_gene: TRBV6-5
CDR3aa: CASSYAGGDYSYEQYF
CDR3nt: TGTGCCAGCAGTTACGCGGGGGGGGACTACTCCTACGAGCAGTACTTC